This T cell receptor (beta chain) emerged from a study of blood T cell repertoires in COVID-19. Looking at the study overall: PBMCs, B-cell-depleted T cells, or T cells were the source of the cDNA or gDNA that made up the material.

Profiled with immunoSEQ multiplex PCR; TCRdb holds only in-frame clones, not every one. Of hundreds of thousands of clones listed, roughly 87% are singletons. Individuals aged roughly 18 to 90 years were recruited from 20 to 25 US areas. Cohort assignment relied on participant-reported clinical history. The CDR3 contains 17 residues. CDR1 and CDR2 from the germline V gene are SEHNR and FQNEAQ (reference sequence). J gave up 3 bases and V 5 bases, and 6 bases lay outside the gene matches. The specimen was PBMCs or T cells enriched from blood (not recorded which). The clonotype comes from a woman in her 30s who had recovered from COVID-19. This chain links TRBV7-9 with TRBJ2-3, with TRBD2 matching 15 bases. The CDR3 is CASSPKGLAGGTDTQYF. CDR3 coding DNA: TGTGCCAGCAGCCCAAAGGGACTAGCGGGAGGAACAGATACGCAGTATTTT.